Listed below are T cell receptor beta chains from one sample, sequenced in a study of T cell responses to AZD1222 COVID-19 vaccine. Libraries were prepared by immunoSEQ multiplex PCR; TCRdb keeps only in-frame clonotypes and omits some of them. The repertoire has about 120,000 clones, around 87% of them found once; the top ten carry under 11%. The sample consisted of peripheral blood, taken on day 0 of AZD1222 vaccination. The receptors were sampled from an adult in good health. Both conserved end residues are part of each CDR3. The order of the fields is J gene, clone size, V gene, D gene, CDR3 protein, CDR3 DNA. A D gene is named only where the DNA matches it firmly. Clone sizes are given selectively: once, few, many, or a class where the clone is expanded.

j_gene: TRBJ2-1
abundance: once
v_gene: TRBV5-1
d_gene: TRBD2
CDR3aa: CASSFIGTGGYNEQFF
CDR3nt: TGCGCCAGCAGCTTTATTGGGACGGGGGGTTACAATGAGCAGTTCTTC

j_gene: TRBJ1-1
abundance: .
v_gene: TRBV10-3
d_gene: .
CDR3aa: CAIRTQGLEGEAFF
CDR3nt: TGTGCCATCAGGACACAGGGCCTCGAGGGTGAAGCTTTCTTT

j_gene: TRBJ2-1
abundance: .
v_gene: TRBV3-1/TRBV3-2
d_gene: TRBD2
CDR3aa: CASSQVQGSGGSLSYNEQFF
CDR3nt: TGTGCCAGCAGCCAGGTGCAGGGTAGCGGGGGGAGCCTCTCCTACAATGAGCAGTTCTTC

j_gene: TRBJ2-7
abundance: .
v_gene: TRBV28
d_gene: .
CDR3aa: CASSLRGSREQYF
CDR3nt: TGTGCCAGCAGTTTACGGGGTTCGAGAGAGCAGTACTTC

j_gene: TRBJ1-2
abundance: .
v_gene: TRBV6-2/TRBV6-3
d_gene: .
CDR3aa: CASSYPRDGYTF
CDR3nt: TGTGCCAGCAGTTACCCCAGGGATGGCTACACCTTC

j_gene: TRBJ2-5
abundance: .
v_gene: TRBV19
d_gene: .
CDR3aa: CASKMRGLGETQYF
CDR3nt: TGTGCCAGTAAAATGAGGGGGTTAGGGGAGACCCAGTACTTC

j_gene: TRBJ2-7
abundance: once
v_gene: TRBV10-1
d_gene: TRBD1
CDR3aa: CASSAGQAYEQYF
CDR3nt: TGCGCCAGCAGTGCGGGACAGGCCTACGAGCAGTACTTC

j_gene: TRBJ2-2
abundance: .
v_gene: TRBV5-1
d_gene: .
CDR3aa: CASSWRIGELFF
CDR3nt: TGCGCCAGCAGCTGGAGGATCGGGGAGCTGTTTTTT

j_gene: TRBJ2-5
abundance: .
v_gene: TRBV5-1
d_gene: .
CDR3aa: CASSLVGRVETQYF
CDR3nt: TGCGCCAGCAGCTTGGTAGGCAGGGTTGAGACCCAGTACTTC

j_gene: TRBJ2-3
abundance: few
v_gene: TRBV28
d_gene: .
CDR3aa: CASSLSSDIYAQYF
CDR3nt: TGTGCCAGCAGTTTATCTTCCGACATTTACGCGCAGTATTTT

j_gene: TRBJ1-3
abundance: .
v_gene: TRBV3-1/TRBV3-2
d_gene: TRBD1
CDR3aa: CASRPDRAPGNTIYF
CDR3nt: TGTGCCAGCAGACCGGACAGGGCGCCTGGAAACACCATATATTTT

j_gene: TRBJ1-6
abundance: few
v_gene: TRBV9
d_gene: TRBD1
CDR3aa: CASSVAQGTNSPLHF
CDR3nt: TGTGCCAGCAGCGTAGCACAGGGGACTAATTCACCCCTCCACTTT

j_gene: TRBJ2-1
abundance: .
v_gene: TRBV6-2/TRBV6-3
d_gene: .
CDR3aa: CASSGLAPISYNEQFF
CDR3nt: TGTGCCAGCAGCGGATTAGCGCCGATCTCCTACAATGAGCAGTTCTTC

j_gene: TRBJ1-6
abundance: few
v_gene: TRBV27
d_gene: .
CDR3aa: CASSATGLYNSPLHF
CDR3nt: TGTGCCAGCAGTGCTACAGGGTTGTACAATTCACCCCTCCACTTT

j_gene: TRBJ2-2
abundance: .
v_gene: TRBV6-2/TRBV6-3
d_gene: TRBD2
CDR3aa: CASSYGSSGTDTGELFF
CDR3nt: TGTGCCAGCAGTTACGGGAGTAGCGGGACGGACACCGGGGAGCTGTTTTTT

j_gene: TRBJ2-4
abundance: .
v_gene: TRBV3-1/TRBV3-2
d_gene: .
CDR3aa: CASSRGETIQYF
CDR3nt: TGTGCCAGCAGCCGGGGGGAGACGATTCAGTACTTC

j_gene: TRBJ2-5
abundance: .
v_gene: TRBV18
d_gene: .
CDR3aa: CASSLNSAAPQETQYF
CDR3nt: TGTGCCAGCTCTCTAAACTCCGCGGCCCCTCAAGAGACCCAGTACTTC

j_gene: TRBJ1-2
abundance: .
v_gene: TRBV5-1
d_gene: TRBD1
CDR3aa: CASSPTQGAYGYTF
CDR3nt: TGCGCCAGCAGTCCAACACAGGGGGCGTATGGCTACACCTTC

j_gene: TRBJ1-1
abundance: .
v_gene: TRBV4-3
d_gene: .
CDR3aa: CASSQDSGGLGGLSQAFF
CDR3nt: TGCGCCAGCAGCCAAGATTCGGGCGGACTTGGGGGTTTATCTCAAGCTTTCTTT

j_gene: TRBJ1-2
abundance: .
v_gene: TRBV6-2/TRBV6-3
d_gene: .
CDR3aa: CASSPLLGEGGNYGYTF
CDR3nt: TGTGCCAGCAGTCCCCTTCTCGGGGAGGGAGGAAACTATGGCTACACCTTC

j_gene: TRBJ1-2
abundance: .
v_gene: TRBV6-2/TRBV6-3
d_gene: TRBD1
CDR3aa: CASSGTGGRHYGYTF
CDR3nt: TGTGCCAGCAGCGGGACAGGCGGGAGGCACTATGGCTACACCTTC

j_gene: TRBJ1-2
abundance: .
v_gene: TRBV7-3
d_gene: TRBD1
CDR3aa: CASSSGQGAYGYTF
CDR3nt: TGTGCCAGCAGCTCCGGACAGGGGGCCTATGGCTACACCTTC

j_gene: TRBJ2-7
abundance: .
v_gene: TRBV30
d_gene: .
CDR3aa: CAWSVVGGQHYEQYF
CDR3nt: TGTGCCTGGAGTGTAGTGGGGGGACAACACTACGAGCAGTACTTC

j_gene: TRBJ1-2
abundance: .
v_gene: TRBV20-1
d_gene: .
CDR3aa: CGVREYGYTF
CDR3nt: TGCGGAGTCCGGGAGTATGGCTACACCTTC

j_gene: TRBJ1-4
abundance: .
v_gene: TRBV4-1
d_gene: TRBD1
CDR3aa: CASSQVWTGGSLSRGLFF
CDR3nt: TGCGCCAGCAGCCAAGTATGGACAGGGGGCTCGTTAAGCAGAGGACTGTTTTTT

j_gene: TRBJ2-7
abundance: .
v_gene: TRBV2
d_gene: .
CDR3aa: CATLEQGFSYEQYF
CDR3nt: TGTGCCACCCTTGAACAGGGATTCTCCTACGAGCAGTACTTC

j_gene: TRBJ1-1
abundance: .
v_gene: TRBV6-5
d_gene: .
CDR3aa: CASSSKRNTEAFF
CDR3nt: TGTGCCAGCTCGTCCAAAAGGAACACTGAAGCTTTCTTT

j_gene: TRBJ2-7
abundance: .
v_gene: TRBV24-1
d_gene: .
CDR3aa: CATSDSPGDEQYF
CDR3nt: TGTGCCACCAGTGATTCGCCAGGGGACGAGCAGTACTTC

j_gene: TRBJ2-2
abundance: .
v_gene: TRBV5-8
d_gene: .
CDR3aa: CASSLAGQSNTGELFF
CDR3nt: TGTGCCAGCAGCTTGGCCGGACAGTCGAACACCGGGGAGCTGTTTTTT

j_gene: TRBJ2-3
abundance: .
v_gene: TRBV3-1/TRBV3-2
d_gene: TRBD2
CDR3aa: CASSQGARDYTDTQYF
CDR3nt: TGTGCCAGCAGCCAAGGGGCCCGGGACTACACAGATACGCAGTATTTT

j_gene: TRBJ1-1
abundance: .
v_gene: TRBV2
d_gene: .
CDR3aa: CASSERVNTEAFF
CDR3nt: TGTGCCAGCAGTGAACGGGTGAACACTGAAGCTTTCTTT